This TCR beta chain derives from a study of T cells expressing NK-cell markers. Study-wide background: The TCR beta repertoires originated in sorted CD3+CD56+NKG2C+, CD3+CD56+NKG2C- and CD3+CD56-NKG2C+ T cells. Seven sequenced donors out of eight were HCMV-seropositive, one seronegative.

With UMIs, 5'RACE template switching was used to make TCR beta cDNA. For each CDR3 protein, TCRdb gives one entry from its re-call of the 5' RACE reads, without DNA. In total, the table holds under 500,000 distinct CDR3 sequences. The sequence was collected from a woman between 18 and 70 years old in good health. The sample taken for sequencing was blood T cells: a sorted CD56 or NKG2C T cell subset, CD4+ or CD8+ T cells, or bulk PBMC T cells (not recorded which).

The CDR3 spells CASSQEVSSYNEQFF. This sequence joins TRBV4-3 and TRBJ2-1. Germline V gene data show CDR1 as LGHNA and CDR2 as YSLEER. The CDR3 extends over 15 amino acids.